Shown below are 14 T cell receptor beta chains from a single sample sequenced in a study of T cell clonality in common variable immunodeficiency. Clones were read by immunoSEQ multiplex PCR, and TCRdb kept only the in-frame ones, dropping some. This sample has around 39,000 clones, each found more than once. Input material: peripheral blood mononuclear cells. Every receptor here comes from a person aged 18 to 75 in good health.

This clone was seen more than once but under ten times. The read falls 3 residues short of the CDR3 end, and the missing part is taken from the germline J gene. The rearrangement joins TRBV20-1 to TRBJ2-3; 7 positions agree with TRBD1. The CDR3 spans 17 residues. In germline, CDR1 is DFQATT, CDR2 SNEGSKA (reference sequence). Unmatched junction bases numbered 11, after V lost 0 bases and J lost 2 bases. The chain's CDR3 is CSARDLRDSIYTDTQYF. CDR3 DNA (partial): TGCAGTGCTAGAGATCTTAGGGACAGTATTTACACAGATACG.

This clone was observed at least ten times. The read finishes 3 residues shy of the CDR3 end, and the germline J gene is used to complete it. The chain is built from TRBV18 and TRBJ2-3; D is possibly TRBD1 (5 bases). The CDR3 has 17 residues. CDR1 KGHSH and CDR2 LQKENI come from the germline V gene. The ends were cut back, 1 base at V and 0 bases at J, with 14 bases in the middle. The DNA read from the CDR3 is TGTGCCAGCTCACCACTAGAGCAACAGGCTAGCACAGATACG. Amino acids: CASSPLEQQASTDT. The full CDR3 is CASSPLEQQASTDTQYF. Full variable domain (missing parts from reference TRBV18 and TRBJ2-3): NAGVMQNPRHLVRRRGQEARLRCSPMKGHSHVYWYRQLPEEGLKFMVYLQKENIIDESGMPKERFSAEFPKEGPSILRIQQVVRGDSAAYFCASSPLEQQASTDTQYFGPGTRLTVL.

This clone has at least ten counts. The observed sequence ends 3 residues before the CDR3 terminus, with the missing tail filled in from the germline J gene. V usage is TRBV10-1 and J usage is TRBJ2-3; D ambiguous. In germline, CDR1 is WNHNN, CDR2 SYGVQD (reference sequence). The germline V and J ends were trimmed by 6 bases and 0 bases, with 10 bases remaining between them. The CDR3 length is 14 residues. Partial CDR3 DNA: TGCGCCAGCAGAGAAGAGCTCAGCACAGATACG. As protein: CASREELSTDT. The full CDR3 reads CASREELSTDTQYF.

This clone was seen at least ten times. Read sequence stops 3 residues before the CDR3 end, and the germline J gene provides the missing end. The gene calls are TRBV5-1 and TRBJ1-1; TRBD1 matches 10 bases. The germline V gene has CDR1 SGHRS and CDR2 YFSETQ. J gave up 4 bases and V 2 bases, and 11 bases lay outside the gene matches. The CDR3 has 17 amino acids. CDR3: CASSFVRQGAQGTEAFF. CDR3 bases read: TGCGCCAGCAGCTTTGTGAGACAGGGGGCGCAGGGCACTGAA.

Ten or more counts support this clone. Read coverage stops 3 residues before the CDR3 terminus; the germline J gene supplies the remainder. The rearrangement joins TRBV6-1 to TRBJ2-1; 14 bases are shared with TRBD2. After removal of 4 bases from V and 8 bases from J, the junction contained 1 base not matched to a gene. CDR1 is MNHNS and CDR2 is SASEGT in the germline V gene. The CDR3 runs to 14 residues. The sequenced part of the CDR3 DNA is TGTGCCAGCAGTGGACTAGCGGGAGGGGATGAG. Protein product: CASSGLAGGDE. The full CDR3 protein is CASSGLAGGDEQFF.

This clone was seen many times. The read terminates 3 residues before the CDR3 end, so the remaining end is supplied by the germline J gene. J is TRBJ2-7 and V is TRBV20-1; 8 positions agree with TRBD2. The ends lost 5 bases at V and 1 base at J; junction bases unmatched: 10. CDR1 is DFQATT, CDR2 SNEGSKA, per germline (reference sequence). The CDR3 is 15 residues long. The CDR3 is CSALPGTRKSYEQYF. The CDR3 bases that were read are TGCAGTGCTCTCCCCGGGACTAGGAAATCCTACGAG.

This clone was observed many times. The read ends 3 residues before the CDR3 terminus; that terminus is restored from the germline J gene. This chain links TRBV20-1 with TRBJ1-1, with TRBD1 matching over 7 bases. Germline CDR1 is DFQATT and CDR2 is SNEGSKA (reference sequence). V lost 1 base and J lost 7; bases outside the gene matches: 12. The CDR3 is 15 residues long. This chain's CDR3 is CSARGILWRDSEAFF. CDR3 DNA (partial): TGCAGTGCTAGAGGCATTTTATGGAGGGACAGTGAA.

This clone was seen ten or more times. The CDR3 end lies 3 residues beyond the end of the read and is filled in from the germline J gene. The chain couples TRBV5-6 to TRBJ2-1; D is uncertain. There are 12 residues in the CDR3. Germline V lookup: CDR1 SGHDT, CDR2 YYEEEE. V was pared by 0 bases and J by 8 bases, with 6 bases between. The covered CDR3 bases are TGTGCCAGCAGCTTGGCAGGTTATGAG. Its protein product is CASSLAGYE. The whole CDR3 sequence is CASSLAGYEQFF.

This clone was detected ten times or more. Coverage ceases 3 residues before the CDR3 finishes, and the germline J gene fills in the end. The V call is TRBV2, the J call TRBJ1-2, with 7 nucleotides matching TRBD1. This CDR3 contains 17 residues. The V gene's germline CDR1 is SNHLY and CDR2 FYNNEI. Unmatched junction bases numbered 18, after V lost 6 bases and J lost 5 bases. The CDR3 bases that were read are TGTGCCAGCAGAATCAGTAACGTACGAGAACAGGGGTATGGC. Translated: CASRISNVREQGYG. In full, the CDR3 is CASRISNVREQGYGYTF.

This clone was counted between two and nine times. The read comes to an end 3 residues before the CDR3 does, leaving the germline J gene to fill in the end. V usage is TRBV5-6 and J usage is TRBJ1-1; 7 positions match TRBD1. The V and J ends lost 2 bases and 5 bases, in that order; junction bases with no gene match: 6. This CDR3 is built from 14 residues. Germline lookup yields CDR1 SGHDT and CDR2 YYEEEE. Incomplete CDR3 DNA: TGTGCCAGCAGCTTACTCGACAGGGCAACTGAA. It translates to CASSLLDRATE. The whole CDR3 protein is CASSLLDRATEAFF.

This clone was seen at least ten times. The read falls 3 residues short of the CDR3 end, and the missing part is taken from the germline J gene. V is TRBV7-6 and J is TRBJ2-1; 10 nucleotides match TRBD1. This CDR3 has 16 amino acids. The germline gives CDR1 SGHVS, CDR2 FNYEAQ. V lost 7 bases, J lost 5 bases, and 11 bases stayed unmatched. CDR3 DNA (partial): TGTGCCAGCACCCCAACCGGGACAGGGGCCAACAATGAG. It translates to CASTPTGTGANNE. The CDR3, in full, reads CASTPTGTGANNEQFF.

This clone was seen many times. CDR3 in amino acids: CASSQARTPTGYEQYF. Partial CDR3 DNA: TGCGCCAGCAGCCAAGCTCGGACTCCAACCGGCTACGAG. The gene calls are TRBV4-1 and TRBJ2-7; D is perhaps TRBD2 (5 bases). The read ends 3 residues shy of where the CDR3 ends; the end is completed using the germline J gene. The CDR3 is 16 amino acids. The germline V gene has CDR1 MGHRA and CDR2 YSYEKL. Trimming shortened V by 1 base and J by 3 bases, and 16 bases separated the two germline ends.

This clone was found many times. The CDR3 end lies 3 residues beyond the end of the read and is filled in from the germline J gene. V usage is TRBV20-1 and J usage is TRBJ2-1, with 7 positions matching TRBD2. Germline V gives CDR1 DFQATT, CDR2 SNEGSKA (reference sequence). With 3 bases clipped from V and 1 base from J, the junction kept 6 bases outside the gene matches. The CDR3 length is 15 residues. This CDR3 is CSASGLVRSYNEQFF. The covered CDR3 bases are TGCAGTGCTAGTGGACTAGTTCGGTCCTACAATGAG.

This clone was picked up many times. The sequence runs out 3 residues before the end of the CDR3; the remainder is reconstructed from the germline J gene. The gene calls are TRBV20-1 and TRBJ2-1, with 12 bases identical to TRBD2. Germline CDR1 reads DFQATT; CDR2 reads SNEGSKA (reference sequence). V was pared by 2 bases and J by 6 bases, with 11 bases of the junction left unmatched. This CDR3 comprises 17 residues. The covered CDR3 bases are TGCAGTGCTAGAAAGGGGCGGGCTAGCGGGAGGGGCAATGAG. Protein sequence: CSARKGRASGRGNE. The full CDR3 sequence reads CSARKGRASGRGNEQFF.